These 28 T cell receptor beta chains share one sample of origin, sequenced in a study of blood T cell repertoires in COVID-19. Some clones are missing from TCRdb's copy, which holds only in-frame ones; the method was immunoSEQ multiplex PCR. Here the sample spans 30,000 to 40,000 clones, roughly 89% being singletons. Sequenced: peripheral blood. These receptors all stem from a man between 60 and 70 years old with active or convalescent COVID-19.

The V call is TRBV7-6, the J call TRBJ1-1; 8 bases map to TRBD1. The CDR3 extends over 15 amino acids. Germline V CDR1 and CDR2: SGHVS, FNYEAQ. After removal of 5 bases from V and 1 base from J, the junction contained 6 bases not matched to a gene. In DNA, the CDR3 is TGTGCCAGCAGCGAAGGACAGGGCCCGAACACTGAAGCTTTCTTT. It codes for CASSEGQGPNTEAFF.

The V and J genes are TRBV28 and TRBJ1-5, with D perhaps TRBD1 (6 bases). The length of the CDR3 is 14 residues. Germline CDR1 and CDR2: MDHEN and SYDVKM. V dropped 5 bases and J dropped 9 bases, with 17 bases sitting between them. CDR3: CASSRSGDGRPQHF. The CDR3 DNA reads TGTGCCAGCAGTAGGTCAGGGGACGGGCGGCCCCAGCATTTT.

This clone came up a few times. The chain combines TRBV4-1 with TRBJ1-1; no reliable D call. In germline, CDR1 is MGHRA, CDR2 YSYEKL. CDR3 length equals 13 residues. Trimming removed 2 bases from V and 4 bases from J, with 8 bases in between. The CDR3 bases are TGCGCCAGCAGCCAACGGGAGGTCACTGAAGCTTTCTTT. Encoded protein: CASSQREVTEAFF.

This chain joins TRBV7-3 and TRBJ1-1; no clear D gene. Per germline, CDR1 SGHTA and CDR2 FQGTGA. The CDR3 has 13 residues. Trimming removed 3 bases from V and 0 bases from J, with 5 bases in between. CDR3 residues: CASSFSVNTEAFF. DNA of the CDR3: TGTGCCAGCAGCTTTTCAGTGAACACTGAAGCTTTCTTT.

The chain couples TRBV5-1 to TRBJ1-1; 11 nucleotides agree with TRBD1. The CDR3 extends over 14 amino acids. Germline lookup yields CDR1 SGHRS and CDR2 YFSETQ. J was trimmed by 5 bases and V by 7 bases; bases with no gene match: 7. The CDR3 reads CASREDRGRTEAFF. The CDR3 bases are TGCGCCAGCCGTGAGGACAGGGGGCGAACTGAAGCTTTCTTT.

CDR3 DNA sequence: TGTGCCAGCAGCGTTTCCCTCACCGGGGAGCTGTTTTTT. It specifies CASSVSLTGELFF. This chain uses TRBV9 with TRBJ2-2, with no clear D. The CDR3 spans 13 residues. Germline V lookup: CDR1 SGDLS, CDR2 YYNGEE. Trimming left V 2 bases short and J 4 bases short, with 6 bases between.

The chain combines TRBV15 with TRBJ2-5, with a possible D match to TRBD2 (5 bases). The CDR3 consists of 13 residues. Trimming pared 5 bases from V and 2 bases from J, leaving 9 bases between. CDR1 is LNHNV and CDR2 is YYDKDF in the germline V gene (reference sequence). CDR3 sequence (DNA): TGTGCCACCAGCTACGGGATTCAAGAGACCCAGTACTTC. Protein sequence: CATSYGIQETQYF.

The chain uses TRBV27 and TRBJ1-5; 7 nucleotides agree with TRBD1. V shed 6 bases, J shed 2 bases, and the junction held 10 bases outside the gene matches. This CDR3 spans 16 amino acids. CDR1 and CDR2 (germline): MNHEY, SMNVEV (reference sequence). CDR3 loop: CASSPPDREGNQPQHF. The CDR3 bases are TGTGCCAGCAGCCCCCCCGACAGGGAAGGCAATCAGCCCCAGCATTTT.

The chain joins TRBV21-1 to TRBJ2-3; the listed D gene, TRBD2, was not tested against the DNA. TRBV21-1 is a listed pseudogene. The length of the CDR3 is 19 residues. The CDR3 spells CASSKSRTSGRRVADTQYF. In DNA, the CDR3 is TGTGCCAGCAGCAAAAGTCGGACTAGCGGGAGGCGGGTGGCAGATACGCAGTATTTT.

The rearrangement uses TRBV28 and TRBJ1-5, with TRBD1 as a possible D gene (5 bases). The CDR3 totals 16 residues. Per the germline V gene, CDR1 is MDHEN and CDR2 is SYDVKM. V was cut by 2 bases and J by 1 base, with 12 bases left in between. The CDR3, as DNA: TGTGCCAGCAGTTTACGGGCAGGGATGAGCAATCAGCCCCAGCATTTT. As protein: CASSLRAGMSNQPQHF.

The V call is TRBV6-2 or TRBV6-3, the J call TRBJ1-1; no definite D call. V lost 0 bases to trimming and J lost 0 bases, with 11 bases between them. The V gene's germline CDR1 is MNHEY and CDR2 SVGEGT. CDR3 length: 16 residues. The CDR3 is CASSYSQETMNTEAFF. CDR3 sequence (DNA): TGTGCCAGCAGTTACTCCCAGGAGACTATGAACACTGAAGCTTTCTTT.

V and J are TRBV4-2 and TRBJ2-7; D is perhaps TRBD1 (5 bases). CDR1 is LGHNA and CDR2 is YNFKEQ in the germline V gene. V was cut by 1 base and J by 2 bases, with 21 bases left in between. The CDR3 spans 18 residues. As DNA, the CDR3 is TGTGCCAGCAGCCAAGGGACACAGATCCTCCGTGTTCCCTACGAGCAGTACTTC. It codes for CASSQGTQILRVPYEQYF.

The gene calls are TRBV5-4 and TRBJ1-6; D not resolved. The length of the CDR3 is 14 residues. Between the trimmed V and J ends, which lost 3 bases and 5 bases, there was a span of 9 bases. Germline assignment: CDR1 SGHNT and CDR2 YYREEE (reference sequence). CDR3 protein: CASSSVFNNSPLHF. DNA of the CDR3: TGTGCCAGCAGCTCGGTTTTCAATAATTCACCCCTCCACTTT. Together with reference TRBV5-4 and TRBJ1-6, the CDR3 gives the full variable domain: ETGVTQSPTHLIKTRGQQVTLRCSSQSGHNTVSWYQQALGQGPQFIFQYYREEENGRGNFPPRFSGLQFPNYSSELNVNALELDDSALYLCASSSVFNNSPLHFGNGTRLTVT.

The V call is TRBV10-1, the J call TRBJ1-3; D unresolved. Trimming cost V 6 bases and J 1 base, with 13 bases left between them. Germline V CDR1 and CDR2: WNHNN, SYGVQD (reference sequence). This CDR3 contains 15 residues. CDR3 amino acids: CASSSGSTSGNTIYF. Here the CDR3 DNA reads TGCGCCAGCAGCTCCGGGTCTACTTCTGGAAACACCATATATTTT.

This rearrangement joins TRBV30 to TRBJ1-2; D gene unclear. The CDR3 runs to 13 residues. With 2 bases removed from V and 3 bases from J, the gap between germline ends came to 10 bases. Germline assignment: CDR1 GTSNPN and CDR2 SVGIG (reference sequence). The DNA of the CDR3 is TGTGCCTGGAGTCCGCCGGGTTACTATGGCTACACCTTC. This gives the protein CAWSPPGYYGYTF.

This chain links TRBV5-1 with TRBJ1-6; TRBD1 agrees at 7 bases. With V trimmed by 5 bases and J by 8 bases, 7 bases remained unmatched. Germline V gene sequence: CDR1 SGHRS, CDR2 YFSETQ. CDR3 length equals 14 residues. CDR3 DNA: TGCGCCAGCAGTCAAGACAGGGCTTATTCACCCCTCCACTTT. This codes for CASSQDRAYSPLHF. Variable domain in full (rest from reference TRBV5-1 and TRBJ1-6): KAGVTQTPRYLIKTRGQQVTLSCSPISGHRSVSWYQQTPGQGLQFLFEYFSETQRNKGNFPGRFSGRQFSNSRSEMNVSTLELGDSALYLCASSQDRAYSPLHFGNGTRLTVT.

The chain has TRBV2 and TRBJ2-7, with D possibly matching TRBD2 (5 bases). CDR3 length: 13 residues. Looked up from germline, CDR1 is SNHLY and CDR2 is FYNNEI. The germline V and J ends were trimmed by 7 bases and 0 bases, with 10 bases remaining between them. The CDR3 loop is CASNRESSYEQYF. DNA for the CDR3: TGTGCCAGCAACCGGGAAAGCTCCTACGAGCAGTACTTC.

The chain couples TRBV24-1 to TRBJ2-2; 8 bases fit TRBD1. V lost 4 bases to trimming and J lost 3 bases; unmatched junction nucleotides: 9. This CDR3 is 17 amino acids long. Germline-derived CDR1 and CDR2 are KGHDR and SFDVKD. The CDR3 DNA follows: TGTGCCACCAGTGACCCGCGGACAGGGCTGGACACCGGGGAGCTGTTTTTT. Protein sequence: CATSDPRTGLDTGELFF.

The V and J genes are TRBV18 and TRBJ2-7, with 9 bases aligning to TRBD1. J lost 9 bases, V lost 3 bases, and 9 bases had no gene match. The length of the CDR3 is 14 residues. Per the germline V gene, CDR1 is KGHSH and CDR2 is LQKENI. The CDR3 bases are TGTGCCAGCTCACCTACAGGGGGCAGACTGGGGCAGTACTTC. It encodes CASSPTGGRLGQYF.

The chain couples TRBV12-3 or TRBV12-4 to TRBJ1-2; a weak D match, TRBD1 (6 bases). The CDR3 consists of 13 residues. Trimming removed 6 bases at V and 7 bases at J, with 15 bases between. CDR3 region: CASRIQDSIGYTF. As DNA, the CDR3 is TGTGCCAGCAGAATCCAGGACAGTATTGGCTACACCTTC.

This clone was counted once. The CDR3 protein is CASNASPGDTQYF. CDR3 nucleotide sequence: TGTGCCAGCAACGCTAGCCCCGGAGATACGCAGTATTTT. This chain links TRBV18 with TRBJ2-3; D perhaps matches TRBD2 (5 bases). The CDR3 contains 13 residues. The ends were cut back, 8 bases at V and 5 bases at J, with 14 bases in the middle. Germline V gene sequence: CDR1 KGHSH, CDR2 LQKENI.

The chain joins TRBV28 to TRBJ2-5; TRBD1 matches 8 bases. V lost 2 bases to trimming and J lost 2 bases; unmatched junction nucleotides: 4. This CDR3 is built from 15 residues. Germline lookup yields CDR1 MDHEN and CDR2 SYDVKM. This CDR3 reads CASSLRRTGQETQYF. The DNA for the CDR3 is TGTGCCAGCAGTTTACGTAGGACAGGGCAAGAGACCCAGTACTTC.

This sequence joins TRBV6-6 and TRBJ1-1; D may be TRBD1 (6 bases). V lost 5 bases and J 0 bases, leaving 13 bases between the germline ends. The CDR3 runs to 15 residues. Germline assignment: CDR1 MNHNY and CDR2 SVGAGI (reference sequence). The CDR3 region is CASSRTVNMNTEAFF. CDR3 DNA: TGTGCCAGCAGTAGGACAGTCAACATGAACACTGAAGCTTTCTTT.

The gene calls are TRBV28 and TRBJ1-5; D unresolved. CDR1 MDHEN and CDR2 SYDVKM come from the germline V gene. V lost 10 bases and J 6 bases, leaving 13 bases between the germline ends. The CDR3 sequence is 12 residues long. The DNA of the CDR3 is TGTGCCACCACTGAACAGTCTCAGCCCCAGCATTTT. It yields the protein CATTEQSQPQHF.

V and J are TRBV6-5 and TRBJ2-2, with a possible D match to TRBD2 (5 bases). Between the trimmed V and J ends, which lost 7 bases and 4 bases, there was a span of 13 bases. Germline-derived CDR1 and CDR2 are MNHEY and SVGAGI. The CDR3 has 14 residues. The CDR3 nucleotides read TGTGCCAGCATTGTGAGGGCCAGCACCGGGGAGCTGTTTTTT. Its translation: CASIVRASTGELFF.

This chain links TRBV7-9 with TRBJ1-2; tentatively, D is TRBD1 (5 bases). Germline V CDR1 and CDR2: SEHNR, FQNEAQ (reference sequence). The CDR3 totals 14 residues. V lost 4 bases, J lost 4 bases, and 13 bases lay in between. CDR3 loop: CASSSDTSLYGYTF. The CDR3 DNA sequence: TGTGCCAGCAGCTCGGACACTTCCCTCTATGGCTACACCTTC.

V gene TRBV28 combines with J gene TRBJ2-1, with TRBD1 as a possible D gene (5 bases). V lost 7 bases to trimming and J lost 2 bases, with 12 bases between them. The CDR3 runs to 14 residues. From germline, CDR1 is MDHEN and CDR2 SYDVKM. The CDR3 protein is CASIGVVTYNEQFF. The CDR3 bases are TGTGCCAGCATAGGGGTAGTGACCTACAATGAGCAGTTCTTC.

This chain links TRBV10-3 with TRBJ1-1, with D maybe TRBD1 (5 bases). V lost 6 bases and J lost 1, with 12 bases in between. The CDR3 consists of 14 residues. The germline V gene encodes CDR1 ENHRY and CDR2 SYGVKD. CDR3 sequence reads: CAIRTTVSNTEAFF. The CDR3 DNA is TGTGCCATCAGAACGACAGTCTCGAACACTGAAGCTTTCTTT.